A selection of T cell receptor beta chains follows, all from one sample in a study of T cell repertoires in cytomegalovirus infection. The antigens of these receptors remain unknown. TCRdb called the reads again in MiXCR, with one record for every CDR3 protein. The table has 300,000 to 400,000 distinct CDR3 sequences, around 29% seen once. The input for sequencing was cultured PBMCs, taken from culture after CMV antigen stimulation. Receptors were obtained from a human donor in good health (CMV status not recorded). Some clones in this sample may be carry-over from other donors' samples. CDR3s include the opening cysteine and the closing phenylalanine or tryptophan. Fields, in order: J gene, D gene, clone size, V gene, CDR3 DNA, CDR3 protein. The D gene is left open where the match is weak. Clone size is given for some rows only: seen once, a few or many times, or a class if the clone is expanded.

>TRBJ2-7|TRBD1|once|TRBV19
TGTGCCAGTAGCTATACCGGGACAGGGGCCTACGAGCAGTACTTC
CASSYTGTGAYEQYF
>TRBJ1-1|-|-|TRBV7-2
TGTGCCAGCAGCTCCCAGGACTTCGGCACTGAAGCTTTCTTT
CASSSQDFGTEAFF
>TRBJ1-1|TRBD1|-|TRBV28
TGTGCCAGCAGACAAGGGGGCAACACTGAAGCTTTCTTT
CASRQGGNTEAFF
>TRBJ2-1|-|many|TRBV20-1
TGCAGTGCTAGCGACTGGGCGGTCAGCGGTTATCGGGATGAGCAGTTCTTC
CSASDWAVSGYRDEQFF
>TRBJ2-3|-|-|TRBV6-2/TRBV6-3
TGTGCCAGCAGAGCCCAGGGAGATACGCAGTATTTT
CASRAQGDTQYF
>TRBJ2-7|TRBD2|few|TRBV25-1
TGTGCCAGCAGTGATTCGGGCGGGAGCCGCTACGAGCAGTACTTC
CASSDSGGSRYEQYF
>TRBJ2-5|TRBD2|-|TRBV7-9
TGTGCCAGCAGCGGGCGGGAGCCCCCCCGACTCCAAGAGACCCAGTACTTC
CASSGREPPRLQETQYF
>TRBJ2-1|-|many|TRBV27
TGTGCCAGCAGTCCGGGACGGCCCTCCTACAATGAGCAGTTCTTC
CASSPGRPSYNEQFF
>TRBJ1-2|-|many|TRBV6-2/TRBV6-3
TGTGCCAGCAGTTACCCCCGGAATGGCTACACCTTC
CASSYPRNGYTF
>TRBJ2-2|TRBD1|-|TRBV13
TGTGCCCGCAGCCAAAAAGGGGGCCGGGACAGAAACACCGGGGAGCTGTTTTTT
CARSQKGGRDRNTGELFF
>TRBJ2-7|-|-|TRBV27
TGTGCCAGCAGTTTAAACTGGGGGCCCTACGAGCAGTACTTC
CASSLNWGPYEQYF
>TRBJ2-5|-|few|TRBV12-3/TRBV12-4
TGTGCCAGCAGTTTCGGTCGTCGGGAGACCCAGTACTTC
CASSFGRRETQYF
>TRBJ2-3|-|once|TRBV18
TGTGCCAGCTCACCCCGGGTAGCCGATACGCAGTATTTT
CASSPRVADTQYF
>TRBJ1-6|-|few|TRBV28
TGTGCCAGCAGTCTCCAAGGAGGGCCCACGAATTCACCCCTCCACTTT
CASSLQGGPTNSPLHF
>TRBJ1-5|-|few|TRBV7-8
TGTGCCAGCAGCTTAGAATCGAAGGTCCAGCCCCAGCATTTT
CASSLESKVQPQHF
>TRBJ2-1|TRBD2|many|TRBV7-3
TGTGCCAGCAGCACACTAGCGGGGGGATACAATGAGCAGTTCTTC
CASSTLAGGYNEQFF
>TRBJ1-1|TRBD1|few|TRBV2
TGTGCCAGCAGTGAAGGACAGGGAGGTAGGACTGAAGCTTTCTTT
CASSEGQGGRTEAFF
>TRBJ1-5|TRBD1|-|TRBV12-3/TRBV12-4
TGTGCCAGCAGTTTGTCGACAGGGCCGGCAGGGCAGCCCCAGCATTTT
CASSLSTGPAGQPQHF
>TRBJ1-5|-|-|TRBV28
TGTGCCAGCAGTTTACACACAAATCAGCCCCAGCATTTT
CASSLHTNQPQHF
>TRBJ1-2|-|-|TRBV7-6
TGTGCCAGCAGCCCGGAGGGAGTTTTGAGCTACACCTTC
CASSPEGVLSYTF
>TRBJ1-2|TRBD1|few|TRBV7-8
TGTGCCAGCAGCTTAGCAACAGGGGATGGCTACACCTTC
CASSLATGDGYTF
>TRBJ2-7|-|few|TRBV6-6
TGTGCCAGCAGATTCACACAGGGTCGGTCCTACGAGCAGTACTTC
CASRFTQGRSYEQYF
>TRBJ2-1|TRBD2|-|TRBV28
TGTGCCAGCAGTTCCAACCCCGGGACTAGCGGGAGCAATGAGCAGTTCTTC
CASSSNPGTSGSNEQFF
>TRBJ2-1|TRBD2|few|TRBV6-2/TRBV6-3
TGTGCCAGCAGTTACCCTAGCGGGAGGGTCCTTTTCTTC
CASSYPSGRVLFF
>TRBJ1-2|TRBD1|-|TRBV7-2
TGTGCCAGCAGTCTCGTGACAGGGGGTTTACCCTATGGCTACACCTTC
CASSLVTGGLPYGYTF
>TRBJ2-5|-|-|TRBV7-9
TGTGCCAGCAGCACGAGAGAGACCCAGTACTTC
CASSTRETQYF
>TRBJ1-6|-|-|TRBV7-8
TGTGCCAGCAGCTTAGACGGACAGACTAATTCACCCCTCCACTTT
CASSLDGQTNSPLHF
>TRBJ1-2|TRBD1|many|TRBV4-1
TGCGCCAGCAGCCATAACGACAGGGTGGTTGGCTACACCTTC
CASSHNDRVVGYTF
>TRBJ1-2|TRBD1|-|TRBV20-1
TGCAGTGCTAGAGGGGCCGGGACAGGGATCAATGGCTACACCTTC
CSARGAGTGINGYTF
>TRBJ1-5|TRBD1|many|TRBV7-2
TGTGCCAGCAGTTATACAGGGGACCAGCCCCAGCATTTT
CASSYTGDQPQHF
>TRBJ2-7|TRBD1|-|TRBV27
TGTGCCAGCAGTCCCCCCCCCGGGACAGGGGGATATGAGCAGTACTTC
CASSPPPGTGGYEQYF